This passage covers 4 T cell receptor beta chains from one sample sequenced in a study of shared clonotypes between healthy human individuals. Measured with immunoSEQ multiplex PCR; TCRdb has only the in-frame clones, and not every one. The sample yields millions of clones, about 95% seen once. CD45RO negativity and positive selection for CCR7 defined naive CD8 cells, a population that excluded terminally differentiated effector memory CD45RA+ cells. The sample taken for sequencing was naive CD8+ T cells sorted from blood. The source is a man aged 18 to 30 in good health.

This clone was picked up one time. The chain combines TRBV13 with TRBJ2-7, with D perhaps given as TRBD1 or TRBD2 (5 bases each). Germline V gene data show CDR1 as PRHDT and CDR2 as FYEKMQ (reference sequence). Trimming took 10 bases from V and 6 from J, leaving 19 bases between them. There are 13 residues in the CDR3. The CDR3 DNA reads TGTGCCACCCACCCCGGGACCTCCCCCGAGCAGTACTTC. It translates to CATHPGTSPEQYF.

The genes are TRBV7-2 and TRBJ2-7; D remains ambiguous. The CDR3 loop spans 11 amino acids. Germline V CDR1 and CDR2: SGHTA, FQGNSA. V was clipped by 1 base and J by 6 bases, with 4 bases between them. The CDR3 sequence is CASSLVSEQYF. Written as DNA, the CDR3 is TGTGCCAGCAGCTTAGTAAGCGAGCAGTACTTC.

V gene TRBV4-3 combines with J gene TRBJ1-4; weak D call: TRBD1 (5 bases). V was cut by 0 bases and J by 0 bases, with 17 bases left in between. Germline CDR1 and CDR2: LGHNA and YSLEER. This CDR3 has 19 amino acids. CDR3 in amino acids: CASSQDPEPWGATNEKLFF. In DNA form, the CDR3 reads TGCGCCAGCAGCCAAGATCCGGAACCATGGGGCGCAACTAATGAAAAACTGTTTTTT.

The chain is built from TRBV6-4 and TRBJ1-5, with D possibly TRBD1 on 5 matching bases. Germline CDR1 MRHNA, CDR2 SNTAGT. Trimming took 8 bases from V and 0 from J, leaving 14 bases between them. There are 15 residues in the CDR3. Written as DNA, the CDR3 is TGTGCCAGCGGAACAGGAGATTATAGCAATCAGCCCCAGCATTTT. This sequence encodes CASGTGDYSNQPQHF.